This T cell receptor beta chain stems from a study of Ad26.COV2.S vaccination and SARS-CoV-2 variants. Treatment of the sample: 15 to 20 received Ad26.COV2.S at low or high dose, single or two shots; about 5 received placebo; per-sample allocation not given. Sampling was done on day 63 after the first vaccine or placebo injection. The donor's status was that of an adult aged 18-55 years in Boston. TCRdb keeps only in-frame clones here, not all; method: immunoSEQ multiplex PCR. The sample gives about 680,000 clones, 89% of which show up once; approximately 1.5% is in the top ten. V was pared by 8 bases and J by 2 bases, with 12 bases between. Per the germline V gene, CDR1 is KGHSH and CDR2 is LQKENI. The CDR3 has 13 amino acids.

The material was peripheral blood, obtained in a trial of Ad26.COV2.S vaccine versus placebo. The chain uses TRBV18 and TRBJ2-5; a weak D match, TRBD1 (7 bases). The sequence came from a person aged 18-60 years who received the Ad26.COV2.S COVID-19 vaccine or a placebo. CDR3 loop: CASAGQLQETQYF. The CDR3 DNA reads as TGTGCCAGCGCGGGACAGCTGCAAGAGACCCAGTACTTC.